This T cell receptor beta chain was obtained from a study of regulatory T cells in long-lasting Graves disease. Study summary: Persistence in Graves' disease denoted antithyroid drug use beyond 5 years alongside positive TSH receptor antibodies.

This clonotype turned up a few times. Antigen: not known. The time point is: persistent/refractory GD, antithyroid drugs over 5 years with positive TRAb. PBMC-extracted RNA yielded the TCR library. The V gene's germline CDR1 is SGHTA and CDR2 FQGNSA. The CDR3 totals 14 residues. Trimming removed 3 bases at V and 4 bases at J, with 10 bases between. General study findings and limits: TRBV28, TRBJ1-2 and TRBJ2-5 emerged as the favored segments in persistent disease. The TCR repertoire of persistent Graves' patients was less diverse than that of newly diagnosed ones. Small numbers of samples may have cut accuracy.

Construction of TCR beta libraries relied on iRepertoire HTBI primers and on Arm-PCR targeting CDR3 regions. TCRdb analysed the multiplex PCR reads with MiXCR anew, one entry per CDR3 protein. The data contain roughly 400,000 distinct CDR3 sequences, around a fifth of them singletons. The chain recombines TRBV7-2 with TRBJ1-5; D not resolved. This sample comprised peripheral blood mononuclear cells (PBMCs), obtained when the disease was refractory, from a patient treated with antithyroid drugs. This TCR came from a female donor with Graves disease. The CDR3 here is CASSFYGLNQPQHF. CDR3 bases: TGTGCCAGCAGCTTCTATGGACTTAATCAGCCCCAGCATTTT.